These 27 T cell receptor beta chains originate from one sample sequenced in a study of blood T cell repertoires in COVID-19. The data were produced by immunoSEQ multiplex PCR, yet TCRdb's version contains in-frame clones alone and is incomplete. The sample records 250,000 to 350,000 clones, about 88% being singletons. Material for sequencing was PBMCs or T cells enriched from blood (not recorded which). These receptors all stem from a man aged 55 to 70 who had recovered from COVID-19.

The chain employs TRBV28 and TRBJ1-2; tentatively, D is TRBD1 (5 bases). Germline V lookup: CDR1 MDHEN, CDR2 SYDVKM. V shed 7 bases and J shed 7 bases, with 25 bases lying between them. This CDR3 is 16 amino acids long. The CDR3 DNA reads as TGTGCCAGCACTGGCCCCCGGGGGGACCGAATCGGTGGCTACACCTTC. Its translation: CASTGPRGDRIGGYTF.

The chain recombines TRBV4-1 with TRBJ1-6; the match to TRBD1 covers 8 bases. J lost 7 bases, V lost 1 base, and 6 bases had no gene match. The CDR3 contains 16 residues. CDR1 and CDR2 (germline): MGHRA, YSYEKL. The CDR3 reads CASSQVPQGANSPLHF. The DNA for the CDR3 is TGCGCCAGCAGCCAAGTGCCCCAGGGGGCGAATTCACCCCTCCACTTT.

J is TRBJ2-6 and V is TRBV25-1; D may be TRBD1 (5 bases). There are 16 residues in the CDR3. With 6 bases removed from V and 0 bases from J, the gap between germline ends came to 12 bases. Looked up from germline, CDR1 is MGHDK and CDR2 is SYGVNS. The CDR3 region is CASSGQPSSGANVLTF. CDR3 DNA: TGTGCCAGCAGCGGACAACCGAGCTCTGGGGCCAACGTCCTGACTTTC.

The V call is TRBV10-3, the J call TRBJ1-3; unclear D gene. V was clipped by 6 bases and J by 2 bases, with 14 bases between them. Germline V gives CDR1 ENHRY, CDR2 SYGVKD. The CDR3 has 15 residues. The CDR3: CAIRGRVEAGNTIYF. DNA of the CDR3: TGTGCCATCAGAGGACGGGTGGAGGCTGGAAACACCATATATTTT.

The chain has TRBV18 and TRBJ1-6, with 7 bases identical to TRBD1. Per the germline V gene, CDR1 is KGHSH and CDR2 is LQKENI. With 5 bases clipped from V and 6 bases from J, the junction kept 7 bases outside the gene matches. The CDR3 loop spans 15 amino acids. DNA for the CDR3: TGTGCCAGCTCAAGTACACAGGGGCCTAATTCACCCCTCCACTTT. The encoded protein is CASSSTQGPNSPLHF.

The gene calls are TRBV6-2 or TRBV6-3 and TRBJ1-4, with D possibly matching TRBD1 (6 bases). The CDR3 contains 15 residues. Germline assignment: CDR1 MNHEY and CDR2 SVGEGT. With 6 bases removed from V and 0 bases from J, the gap between germline ends came to 11 bases. CDR3 region: CASSPGQSTNEKLFF. CDR3 DNA: TGTGCCAGCAGCCCAGGACAGTCAACTAATGAAAAACTGTTTTTT.

This clone was recorded only once. The rearrangement links TRBV18 to TRBJ1-1; 9 nucleotides line up with TRBD1. Losses at the gene ends were 2 bases for V and 3 bases for J; bases not matched to a gene: 10. The V gene's germline CDR1 is KGHSH and CDR2 LQKENI. CDR3 length: 17 amino acids. The DNA of the CDR3 is TGTGCCAGCTCACCATTTTGGGACAGGGTGTTAGACACTGAAGCTTTCTTT. This codes for CASSPFWDRVLDTEAFF.

The chain uses TRBV11-2 and TRBJ2-2; D might be TRBD1 (6 bases). Deletions cut 3 bases from V and 4 bases from J, with 6 bases between. The CDR3 length is 13 residues. The germline V gene has CDR1 SGHAT and CDR2 FQNNGV. The CDR3 loop reads CASSFRGTGELFF. CDR3 in DNA: TGTGCCAGCAGCTTCAGGGGCACCGGGGAGCTGTTTTTT.

The gene calls are TRBV12-2 and TRBJ2-5; TRBD2, the table's D call, was not compared with the DNA. TRBV12-2 is labeled a pseudogene. This CDR3 comprises 17 residues. This CDR3 is CASRLVAEPPPEETQYF. The CDR3 DNA is TGTGCAAGTCGCTTAGTCGCGGAACCCCCGCCGGAGGAGACCCAGTACTTC.

V gene TRBV12-5 combines with J gene TRBJ1-1; D unresolved. The CDR3 has 12 amino acids. Trimming cost V 8 bases and J 4 bases, with 11 bases left between them. Per germline, CDR1 LGHNT and CDR2 FRNRAP. The CDR3 DNA is TGTGCTAGTCGGGGAGGGAGCACTGAAGCTTTCTTT. As protein: CASRGGSTEAFF.

V is TRBV5-1 and J is TRBJ2-7; D uncertain. This CDR3 contains 13 residues. Germline CDR1 reads SGHRS; CDR2 reads YFSETQ. With 0 bases removed from V and 3 bases from J, the gap between germline ends came to 7 bases. This chain's CDR3 is CASSLVSNYEQYF. CDR3 nucleotide sequence: TGCGCCAGCAGCTTGGTGTCAAACTACGAGCAGTACTTC. The variable domain in full, with the rest retrieved from reference TRBV5-1 and TRBJ2-7, is KAGVTQTPRYLIKTRGQQVTLSCSPISGHRSVSWYQQTPGQGLQFLFEYFSETQRNKGNFPGRFSGRQFSNSRSEMNVSTLELGDSALYLCASSLVSNYEQYFGPGTRLTVT.

The rearrangement joins TRBV28 to TRBJ1-5; D is unclear. CDR3 size: 15 residues. CDR1 MDHEN and CDR2 SYDVKM come from the germline V gene. V was shortened by 3 bases and J by 4 bases, with 13 bases between the two germline ends. The CDR3 DNA reads as TGTGCCAGCAGTTTGGGAGGGCCGACTAATCAGCCCCAGCATTTT. Amino acid sequence: CASSLGGPTNQPQHF.

The rearrangement uses TRBV18 and TRBJ1-3, with 10 bases that match TRBD1. V lost 3 bases to trimming and J lost 4 bases; unmatched junction nucleotides: 9. The germline V gene has CDR1 KGHSH and CDR2 LQKENI. This CDR3 has 17 amino acids. The CDR3 protein is CASSPKGTGVPGNTIYF. The DNA for the CDR3 is TGTGCCAGCTCACCTAAAGGGACAGGGGTACCGGGAAACACCATATATTTT.

The chain employs TRBV5-4 and TRBJ2-1, with 13 bases matching TRBD2. The ends lost 3 bases at V and 7 bases at J; junction bases unmatched: 7. The CDR3 totals 16 residues. CDR1 and CDR2 (germline): SGHNT, YYREEE (reference sequence). CDR3 protein: CASSSKTSGGRNEQFF. The CDR3 DNA follows: TGTGCCAGCAGCTCTAAGACTAGCGGGGGGAGAAATGAGCAGTTCTTC.

The chain couples TRBV10-2 to TRBJ2-7; D not certain. The length of the CDR3 is 13 residues. V dropped 9 bases and J dropped 6 bases, with 18 bases sitting between them. CDR1 WSHSY and CDR2 SAAADI come from the germline V gene. The CDR3 is CASLSTNKGEQYF. The CDR3 DNA reads as TGCGCCAGTTTATCGACAAATAAAGGCGAGCAGTACTTC.

The chain is built from TRBV29-1 and TRBJ2-7, with D maybe TRBD2 (5 bases). Germline CDR1 SQVTM, CDR2 ANQGSEA. The CDR3 consists of 13 residues. Deletions cut 7 bases from V and 6 bases from J, with 19 bases between. The CDR3 spells CSGASSVRAEQYF. CDR3 nucleotides: TGCAGCGGTGCCTCGTCAGTGAGGGCCGAGCAGTACTTC.

The chain is built from TRBV24-1 and TRBJ2-5; D may be TRBD2 (6 bases). The CDR3 is 12 amino acids. V was trimmed by 6 bases and J by 6 bases, leaving 10 bases between them. CDR1 is KGHDR and CDR2 is SFDVKD in the germline V gene. The CDR3 DNA is TGTGCCACCAGTCGACTAGGGAAGACCCAGTACTTC. It specifies CATSRLGKTQYF.

V is TRBV4-2 and J is TRBJ2-3; D possibly corresponds to TRBD1 (6 bases). The CDR3 runs 16 residues. In germline, CDR1 is LGHNA, CDR2 YNFKEQ. Trimming took off 1 base at V and 4 bases at J, with 15 bases between the two ends. The DNA of the CDR3 is TGTGCCAGCAGCCAAGTGGGGGCCAGTTGGTCAGATACGCAGTATTTT. It codes for CASSQVGASWSDTQYF.

The chain uses TRBV4-1 and TRBJ1-3; D uncertain. CDR1 MGHRA and CDR2 YSYEKL come from the germline V gene. V lost 7 bases, J lost 0 bases, and 22 bases lay in between. The CDR3 length is 18 residues. CDR3 nucleotides: TGCGCCAGCAACCTCGGGAGTCGGGGTCCCAGCTCTGGAAACACCATATATTTT. Amino acid sequence: CASNLGSRGPSSGNTIYF.

V gene TRBV15 combines with J gene TRBJ1-6; D not resolved. This CDR3 spans 15 amino acids. V shed 0 bases and J shed 14 bases, with 17 bases lying between them. Germline values: CDR1 LNHNV, CDR2 YYDKDF (reference sequence). The CDR3 DNA is TGTGCCACCAGCAGAGAGGCCGGGTACCAATCATCCCTCCACTTT. This encodes CATSREAGYQSSLHF. Full variable domain (rest looked up from reference TRBV15 and TRBJ1-6): DAMVIQNPRYQVTQFGKPVTLSCSQTLNHNVMYWYQQKSSQAPKLLFHYYDKDFNNEADTPDNFQSRRPNTSFCFLDIRSPGLGDTAMYLCATSREAGYQSSLHFGNGTRLTVT.

V usage is TRBV12-3 or TRBV12-4 and J usage is TRBJ2-5; possible D gene TRBD1, 5 bases. CDR3 length equals 12 residues. Trimming took off 6 bases at V and 8 bases at J, with 13 bases between the two ends. The CDR3: CASSSTEPTQYF. The DNA for the CDR3 is TGTGCCAGCAGCTCGACAGAACCAACCCAGTACTTC.

The chain uses TRBV7-8 and TRBJ2-3, with TRBD2 as a possible D gene (5 bases). The V gene lost 1 base and the J gene lost 2 bases, with 13 bases spanning the gap. This CDR3 spans 16 amino acids. CDR1 is SGHVS, CDR2 FQNEAQ, per germline. The CDR3 bases are TGTGCCAGCAGCTTAGGCGTAGGACTCGACACAGATACGCAGTATTTT. It translates to CASSLGVGLDTDTQYF.

V usage is TRBV29-1 and J usage is TRBJ1-1; possibly TRBD1 for D (5 bases). Deletions cut 6 bases from V and 5 bases from J, with 16 bases between. The CDR3 is made up of 13 amino acids. The V gene's germline CDR1 is SQVTM and CDR2 ANQGSEA. The CDR3 DNA follows: TGCAGCGTCATCCGTAGGGGTAGAACTGAAGCTTTCTTT. This encodes CSVIRRGRTEAFF.

The chain couples TRBV3-1 (or the pseudogene TRBV3-2) to TRBJ1-5, with D hard to call. The V and J ends lost 2 bases and 4 bases respectively, with 6 bases between them. Germline V gene lookup returns CDR1 LGHDT and CDR2 YNNKEL (reference sequence). The CDR3 extends over 13 amino acids. The CDR3 coding sequence is TGTGCCAGCAGCCAAAACAGAAATCAGCCCCAGCATTTT. It yields the protein CASSQNRNQPQHF.

The CDR3 DNA follows: TGCGCCAGCAGCTTGGTTCCCGGGTCAGATACGCAGTATTTT. Translation gives CASSLVPGSDTQYF. V usage is TRBV5-1 and J usage is TRBJ2-3, with D uncertain. From germline, CDR1 is SGHRS and CDR2 YFSETQ. The CDR3 spans 14 residues. V was clipped by 0 bases and J by 4 bases, with 9 bases between them.

The chain recombines TRBV15 with TRBJ2-3; D might be TRBD1 (6 bases). CDR3 size: 15 residues. The V gene's germline CDR1 is LNHNV and CDR2 YYDKDF (reference sequence). Deletions cut 1 base from V and 3 bases from J, with 11 bases between. This chain's CDR3 is CATSRGLGTTDTQYF. The DNA of the CDR3 is TGTGCCACCAGCAGAGGTCTAGGGACAACAGATACGCAGTATTTT. The full variable domain, completed using reference TRBV15 and TRBJ2-3, is DAMVIQNPRYQVTQFGKPVTLSCSQTLNHNVMYWYQQKSSQAPKLLFHYYDKDFNNEADTPDNFQSRRPNTSFCFLDIRSPGLGDTAMYLCATSRGLGTTDTQYFGPGTRLTVL.

V gene TRBV11-3 combines with J gene TRBJ1-2; TRBD1 might be the D (5 bases). The germline V and J ends were trimmed by 6 bases and 3 bases, with 11 bases remaining between them. The length of the CDR3 is 13 residues. Germline assignment: CDR1 SGHNT and CDR2 YENEEA. In DNA form, the CDR3 reads TGTGCCAGCAGTTACGACAGAGACTATGGCTACACCTTC. It specifies CASSYDRDYGYTF.